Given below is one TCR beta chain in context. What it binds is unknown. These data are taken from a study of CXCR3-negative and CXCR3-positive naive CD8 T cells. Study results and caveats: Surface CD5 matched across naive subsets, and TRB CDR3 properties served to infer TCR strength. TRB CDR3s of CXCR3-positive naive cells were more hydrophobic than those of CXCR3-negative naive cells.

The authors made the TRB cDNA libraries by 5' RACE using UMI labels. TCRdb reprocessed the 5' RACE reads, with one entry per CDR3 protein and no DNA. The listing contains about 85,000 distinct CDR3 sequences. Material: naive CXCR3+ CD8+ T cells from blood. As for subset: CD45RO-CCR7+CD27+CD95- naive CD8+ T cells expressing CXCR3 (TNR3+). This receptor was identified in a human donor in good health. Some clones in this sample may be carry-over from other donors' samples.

The CDR3 spells CASSHPPGQGDGDTNSYTF. V is TRBV4-1 and J is TRBJ1-2; with no DNA, the TCRdb D assignment of TRBD1 cannot be verified. Germline V CDR1 and CDR2: MGHRA, YSYEKL. This CDR3 comprises 19 residues.